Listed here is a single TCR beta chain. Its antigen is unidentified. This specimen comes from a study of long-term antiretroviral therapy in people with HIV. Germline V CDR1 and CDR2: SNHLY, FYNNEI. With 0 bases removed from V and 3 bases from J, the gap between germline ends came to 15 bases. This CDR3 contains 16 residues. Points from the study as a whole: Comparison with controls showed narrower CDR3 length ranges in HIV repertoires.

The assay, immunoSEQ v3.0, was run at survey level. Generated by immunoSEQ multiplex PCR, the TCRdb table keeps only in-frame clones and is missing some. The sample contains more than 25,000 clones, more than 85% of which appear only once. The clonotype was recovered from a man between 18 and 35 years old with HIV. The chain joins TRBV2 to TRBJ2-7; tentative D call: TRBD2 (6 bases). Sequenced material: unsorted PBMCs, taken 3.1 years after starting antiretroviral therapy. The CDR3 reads CASSEARGRGGYEQYF. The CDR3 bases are TGTGCCAGCAGTGAAGCGAGGGGCCGGGGAGGCTACGAGCAGTACTTC. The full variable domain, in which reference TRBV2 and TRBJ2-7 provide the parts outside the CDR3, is EPEVTQTPSHQVTQMGQEVILRCVPISNHLYFYWYRQILGQKVEFLVSFYNNEISEKSEIFDDQFSVERPDGSNFTLKIRSTKLEDSAMYFCASSEARGRGGYEQYFGPGTRLTVT.